This T cell receptor (beta chain) emerged from a study of shared clonotypes between healthy human individuals. Study-wide results and limits: Researchers sampled only blood; tissue repertoires likely differ.

Germline CDR1 GTSNPN, CDR2 SVGIG (reference sequence). The CDR3 extends over 13 amino acids. As for this clone: The antigen remains unidentified.

Evenly divided among several immunoSEQ plates was the genomic DNA of each subset. Spread over ten immunoSEQ deep assay plates, unsorted PBMC DNA underwent sequencing. Here immunoSEQ multiplex PCR was the method, and the copy in TCRdb shows in-frame clones only, minus some. The sample shows roughly 480,000 clones, 65% to 80% of them seen only once. Donors, without exception, were Caucasian adults residing in Nashville, Tennessee. This clonotype was obtained from a woman aged 40-49 years in good health. Some clones in this sample may be carry-over from other donors' samples. Sequenced material: PBMCs. The V gene is TRBV30, the J gene TRBJ2-7, with D uncertain. The better agreement between TRBJ2-5 and the DNA end casts doubt on the J call. The CDR3 DNA follows: TGTGCCTGGAGTGTCGGCTTAGAAGGGACCCAGTACTTC. It encodes CAWSVGLEGTQYF.